This T cell receptor (beta chain) was retrieved from a study of graft-versus-host responses after intestinal transplantation. Method: immunoSEQ multiplex PCR; TCRdb's copy keeps in-frame clones and lacks some. The sample yields around 110,000 clones, over 75% seen once. CDR3 size: 14 residues. From germline, CDR1 is MDHEN and CDR2 SYDVKM. V lost 8 bases, J lost 2 bases, and 13 bases lay in between. Remarks on this clone: Antigen specificity is unknown.

Sample: unstimulated CD4+ T cells sorted from spleen or lymph node cells, taken before intestinal transplant. The receptor was derived from a human donor who received an intestinal transplant. V gene TRBV28 combines with J gene TRBJ1-5; no definite D call. This chain's CDR3 is CASAEFLGNQPQHF. The CDR3 bases are TGTGCCAGCGCAGAGTTTCTAGGCAATCAGCCCCAGCATTTT.